This T cell receptor (beta chain) was sequenced during a study of shared clonotypes between healthy human individuals. Assay: immunoSEQ multiplex PCR; the TCRdb copy retains only in-frame clones and omits some. The sample has about 990,000 clones, approximately 78% seen once. The CDR3 loop spans 15 amino acids. Germline CDR1 and CDR2: LGHNA and YSLEER. V was trimmed by 0 bases and J by 4 bases, leaving 13 bases between them. This clonotype originated in a man between 18 and 35 years old in good health. Some clones in this sample may be carry-over from other donors' samples. The V and J genes are TRBV4-3 and TRBJ2-7; D unclear. Material: memory CD4+ T cells from PBMCs. Subset noted: CD45RA-negative fraction. The CDR3 nucleotides are TGCGCCAGCAGCCAAGACCCCTACATTTTGTACGAGCAGTACTTC. Protein: CASSQDPYILYEQYF.